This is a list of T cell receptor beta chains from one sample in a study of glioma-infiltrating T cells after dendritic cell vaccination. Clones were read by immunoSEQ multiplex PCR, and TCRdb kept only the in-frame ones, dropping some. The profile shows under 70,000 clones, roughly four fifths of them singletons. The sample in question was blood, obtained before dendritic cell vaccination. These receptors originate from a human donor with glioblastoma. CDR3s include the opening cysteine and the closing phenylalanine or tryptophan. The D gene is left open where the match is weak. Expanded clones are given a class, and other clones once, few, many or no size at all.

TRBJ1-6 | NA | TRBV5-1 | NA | CASSLAQVGDSPLHF | TGCGCCAGCAGCTTGGCCCAGGTTGGCGATTCACCCCTCCACTTT
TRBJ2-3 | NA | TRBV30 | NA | CAWSVRGDTQYF | TGTGCCTGGAGTGTTAGGGGAGATACGCAGTATTTT
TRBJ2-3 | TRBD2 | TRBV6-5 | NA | CASSLGLPTDTQYF | TGTGCCAGCAGTTTGGGACTACCTACAGATACGCAGTATTTT
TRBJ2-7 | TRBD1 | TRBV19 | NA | CASSIYRGDKSYEQYF | TGTGCCAGTAGTATCTACAGGGGCGATAAGTCCTACGAGCAGTACTTC
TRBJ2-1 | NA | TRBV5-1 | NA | CASSLAGGSSYNEQFF | TGCGCCAGCAGCTTGGCCGGAGGGAGCTCCTACAATGAGCAGTTCTTC
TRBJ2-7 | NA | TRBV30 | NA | CAWKRLSYEQYF | TGTGCCTGGAAAAGACTATCCTACGAGCAGTACTTC
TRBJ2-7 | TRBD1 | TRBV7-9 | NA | CASEGTGSYEQYF | TGTGCCAGCGAGGGGACAGGTTCCTACGAGCAGTACTTC
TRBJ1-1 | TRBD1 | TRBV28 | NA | CASSHRDRVMNTEAFF | TGTGCCAGCAGCCACCGGGACAGGGTCATGAACACTGAAGCTTTCTTT
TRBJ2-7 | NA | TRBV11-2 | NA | CASSSSGQSYEQYF | TGTGCCAGCAGCTCGTCAGGGCAGTCCTACGAGCAGTACTTC
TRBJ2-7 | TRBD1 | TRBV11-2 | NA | CASSIEDRGVYEQYF | TGTGCCAGCAGCATTGAGGACAGGGGTGTATACGAGCAGTACTTC
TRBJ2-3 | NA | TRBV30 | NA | CAWSDQLPSTDTQYF | TGTGCCTGGAGTGATCAGTTACCTAGCACAGATACGCAGTATTTT
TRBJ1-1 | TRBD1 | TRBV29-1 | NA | CSVEEGAGLEAFF | TGCAGCGTTGAGGAGGGGGCGGGCCTTGAAGCTTTCTTT
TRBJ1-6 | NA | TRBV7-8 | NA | CASSLDQGDSPLHF | TGTGCCAGCAGCTTAGATCAGGGTGATTCACCCCTCCACTTT
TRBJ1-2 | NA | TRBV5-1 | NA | CASISTGGGYTF | TGCGCCAGCATTTCTACAGGTGGAGGCTACACCTTC
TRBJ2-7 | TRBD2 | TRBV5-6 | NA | CASSLTSGGYEQYF | TGTGCCAGCAGCTTGACTAGCGGGGGATACGAGCAGTACTTC
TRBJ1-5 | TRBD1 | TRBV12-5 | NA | CASGRDSTQPQHF | TGTGCTAGTGGTAGGGACAGCACCCAGCCCCAGCATTTT
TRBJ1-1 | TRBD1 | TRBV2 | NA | CASRGRQGWGTEAFF | TGTGCCAGCAGGGGTAGACAGGGTTGGGGCACTGAAGCTTTCTTT
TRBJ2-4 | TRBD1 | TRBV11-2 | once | CASSFQDRGDIQYF | TGTGCCAGCAGCTTCCAAGACAGGGGGGACATTCAGTACTTC
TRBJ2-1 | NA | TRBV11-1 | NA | CASTDWVVRDNEQFF | TGTGCCAGCACCGACTGGGTGGTTAGAGACAATGAGCAGTTCTTC
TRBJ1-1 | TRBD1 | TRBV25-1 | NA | CASSRQGVNEAFF | TGTGCCAGCTCGCGACAGGGGGTAAATGAAGCTTTCTTT
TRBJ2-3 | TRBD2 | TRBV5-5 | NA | CASSLGSSGGLDTQYF | TGTGCCAGCAGCTTGGGGTCTAGCGGGGGCCTAGATACGCAGTATTTT
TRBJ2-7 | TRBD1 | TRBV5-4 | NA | CASSLEGQGVEQYF | TGTGCCAGCAGCTTGGAAGGACAGGGGGTCGAGCAGTACTTC
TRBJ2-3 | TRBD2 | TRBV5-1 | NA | CASSVGSGGGTDTQYF | TGCGCCAGCAGCGTTGGTAGCGGGGGTGGCACAGATACGCAGTATTTT
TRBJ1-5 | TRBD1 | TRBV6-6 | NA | CASSYNRGPGQPQHF | TGTGCCAGCAGTTATAACAGGGGGCCAGGTCAGCCCCAGCATTTT
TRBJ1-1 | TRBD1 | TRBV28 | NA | CASSPFRQGHTEAFF | TGTGCCAGCAGCCCGTTTCGACAGGGGCACACTGAAGCTTTCTTT
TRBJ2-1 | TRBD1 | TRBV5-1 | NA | CASSFSPGQGSNNEQFF | TGCGCCAGCAGCTTTTCTCCGGGACAGGGGAGCAACAATGAGCAGTTCTTC
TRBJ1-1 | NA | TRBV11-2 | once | CASSQTPGVTEAFF | TGTGCCAGCAGCCAAACCCCAGGTGTAACTGAAGCTTTCTTT
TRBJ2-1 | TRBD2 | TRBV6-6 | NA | CASRSGTTTNEQFF | TGTGCCAGCAGATCCGGGACTACTACGAATGAGCAGTTCTTC
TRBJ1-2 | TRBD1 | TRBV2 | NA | CASRQQGNGGYTF | TGTGCCAGCAGACAACAGGGGAATGGTGGCTACACCTTC